This entry is about one TCR beta chain. The source of the sample is a study of technical replicates of blood from a few donors. The length of the CDR3 is 16 residues. V was pared by 3 bases and J by 3 bases, with 3 bases of the junction left unmatched. The germline V gene has CDR1 ENHRY and CDR2 SYGVKD. Measured with immunoSEQ multiplex PCR; TCRdb has only the in-frame clones, and not every one. The sample records about 62,000 clones, around 87% being singletons. The rearrangement links TRBV10-3 to TRBJ2-2, with TRBD1 identical over 11 bases. Sequenced: PBMCs. The TCR was taken from a human donor in good health. Some clones in this sample may be carry-over from other donors' samples. CDR3 region: CAISDSGQGDTGELFF. CDR3 sequence (DNA): TGTGCCATCAGTGATTCGGGACAGGGGGACACCGGGGAGCTGTTTTTT.